This T cell receptor beta chain was observed in a study of OX40 agonist ivuxolimab in advanced cancers. General notes on the study: Ivuxolimab, which targeted the costimulatory receptor OX40 (CD134), was an agonistic, fully human IgG2 monoclonal antibody. Intravenous ivuxolimab was administered to patients every 2 weeks at six dose levels: 0.01, 0.1, 0.3, 1.5, 3 and 10 mg/kg. Of the 50 to 55 patients in dose escalation, about 20 had hepatocellular carcinoma, about 15 had melanoma, 9 had renal cell carcinoma and 9 had head and neck cancer. The dose-escalation cohort was roughly 83% male with a mean age of about 60 years, ranging from roughly 23 to 85. Patients were allowed to have had prior anti-PD-1, anti-PD-L1 or anti-CTLA-4 therapy, and approximately 41% of the dose-escalation patients had previously received checkpoint inhibitors. Three dose-escalation patients achieved partial responses, one with hepatocellular carcinoma and two with cutaneous melanoma. Peripheral TCRbeta sequencing aimed to test whether ivuxolimab altered TCR sequence diversity and caused clonal T-cell expansion. The paper describes the monotherapy dose-escalation part (N of about 50 patients) of the phase I trial of ivuxolimab.

CDR1 and CDR2 were assigned from the germline V gene as MDHEN and SYDVKM. V gives up 5 bases and J gives up 8 bases, and the segment between their germline ends measures 13 bases. The CDR3 measures 13 amino acids from cysteine to phenylalanine. Only the CDR3 part of the read is kept: 39 bases, read in frame from the first base. The trial excluded patients who had a history of autoimmune disease or who were on systemic immunosuppression. In every dose cohort, peripheral blood was drawn for TCR sequencing at baseline, cycle 4 day 1, and cycle 7 day 1. The samples were drawn from a first-in-human, open-label, multicenter phase I dose-escalation trial of ivuxolimab. Adults with locally advanced or metastatic melanoma, renal cell carcinoma, hepatocellular carcinoma or head and neck squamous cell carcinoma were enrolled in the trial. Before TCR sequencing, CD4+ T cells and CD8+ T cells from peripheral blood were sorted into separate populations.

Worth noting for this clone: Its target antigen remains unknown. No much larger clone is present one base from it, and per-base qualities are unavailable.

Study-wide findings and limitations: Low levels of normalized T-cell clonal expansion were also seen in some patients who did not respond. At doses of 0.1 to 3.0 mg/kg, clonal expansion of both CD4+ and CD8+ T cells in blood was seen between baseline and week 6. The antigen specificity of the clonally expanded peripheral T cells was not determined. Partial responders in the 0.1-3.0 mg/kg groups had among the lowest normalized peripheral clonal expansion, especially among CD8+ T cells. After ivuxolimab, CD8+ T cells had more expanded clones than CD4+ T cells on average.

To sequence the TCRbeta CDR3 region, genomic DNA was isolated from the sorted cells. The immunoSEQ Assay was used for sequencing of TCRbeta CDR3 regions. TCRdb holds this immuneACCESS table with in-frame rearrangements only. Some clones are missing; in checked studies, unresolved V genes explain under half, and the rest has no known cause. The sample table lists 55,000 or so clones, approximately 90% of them with a count of one. 16% of the sample lies in the top ten. The chain is encoded by TRBV28 joined to TRBJ2-1; there is no confident call for the D gene. This sequence originates from an adult with an advanced solid tumor such as melanoma, head and neck, liver or kidney cancer. Specimen: CD4+ or CD8+ T cells sorted from blood, collected in a trial of the OX40 agonist ivuxolimab. The CDR3 in this case is CASSDVNLYEQFF. The DNA sequence follows: TGTGCCAGCAGTGACGTTAATCTCTATGAGCAGTTCTTC.